A selection of T cell receptor beta chains follows, all from one sample in a study of long-term antiretroviral therapy in people with HIV. Assay used: immunoSEQ multiplex PCR; TCRdb lists only in-frame clones, some missing. The sample yields approximately 34,000 clones, around 83% seen once. This material consisted of unsorted PBMCs, taken 1 year after starting antiretroviral therapy. These receptor sequences come from a young man with HIV. Each CDR3 is given with its conserved first and last residue. The D gene is left open where the match is weak. A row's size may be missing; if present it is once, few, many or a size class.

cdr3_aa	cdr3_nt	clone_size	v_call	j_call	d_call	cdr3_length
CASSPPTSGTAGETQYF	TGTGCCAGCAGCCCCCCGACGAGCGGGACTGCAGGAGAGACCCAGTACTTC	-	TRBV13	TRBJ2-5	TRBD2	17
CASREGPYNEQFF	TGTGCCAGCAGGGAGGGGCCCTACAATGAGCAGTTCTTC	-	TRBV7-8	TRBJ2-1	-	13
CASSLDREGVLEQYF	TGCGCCAGCAGCTTGGACAGGGAGGGTGTGTTGGAGCAGTACTTC	-	TRBV5-1	TRBJ2-7	-	15
CASSQDPGMETQYF	TGCGCCAGCAGCCAAGATCCAGGGATGGAGACCCAGTACTTC	-	TRBV4-3	TRBJ2-5	-	14
CASSTTSGDPNQPQHF	TGTGCCAGCTCAACCACGTCGGGTGACCCCAATCAGCCCCAGCATTTT	few	TRBV18	TRBJ1-5	-	16
CASSSGPLDSPNSPLHF	TGCGCCAGCAGCTCTGGCCCCCTGGACAGTCCTAATTCACCCCTCCACTTT	-	TRBV5-1	TRBJ1-6	-	17
CASSIGLGGRNTGELFF	TGTGCCAGTAGTATTGGATTGGGGGGCAGAAACACCGGGGAGCTGTTTTTT	-	TRBV19	TRBJ2-2	-	17
CASSIVLRDTEAFF	TGTGCCAGTAGTATAGTCCTAAGGGACACTGAAGCTTTCTTT	-	TRBV19	TRBJ1-1	-	14
CASSPNTGELFF	TGTGCCAGCAGCCCAAACACCGGGGAGCTGTTTTTT	-	TRBV28	TRBJ2-2	-	12
CASSLGTSGSYNEQFF	TGTGCCAGCAGCTTAGGGACTAGCGGCTCCTACAATGAGCAGTTCTTC	-	TRBV11-3	TRBJ2-1	TRBD2	16
CASSPSRPVYGYTF	TGTGCCAGCAGTCCTTCCCGGCCTGTCTATGGCTACACCTTC	once	TRBV28	TRBJ1-2	-	14
CASSPVGRVMYEQYF	TGTGCCAGCTCACCGGTGGGGAGGGTAATGTACGAGCAGTACTTC	-	TRBV18	TRBJ2-7	TRBD2	15
CASSELEVQGSPLHF	TGTGCCAGCAGTGAATTGGAGGTCCAGGGATCACCCCTCCACTTT	few	TRBV6-1	TRBJ1-6	-	15
CASRTGQGIYEQYF	TGTGCCAGCAGGACCGGACAGGGGATCTACGAGCAGTACTTC	-	TRBV27	TRBJ2-7	TRBD1	14
CASRRWAGGLNEQFF	TGTGCCAGCAGGCGCTGGGCGGGGGGTTTAAATGAGCAGTTCTTC	-	TRBV27	TRBJ2-1	TRBD2	15
CATLGTGGNTGELFF	TGTGCCACCTTAGGGACAGGGGGGAACACCGGGGAGCTGTTTTTT	-	TRBV2	TRBJ2-2	TRBD1	15
CASSPSGGARYEQYF	TGTGCCAGCAGTCCTTCTGGCGGAGCCAGATACGAGCAGTACTTC	-	TRBV6-6	TRBJ2-7	-	15
CASRAGSRTDTQYF	TGTGCCAGCAGAGCCGGGAGTCGCACAGATACGCAGTATTTT	-	TRBV28	TRBJ2-3	-	14
CASRPRQGIWGEQYF	TGTGCCAGCAGACCCCGACAGGGGATTTGGGGGGAGCAGTACTTC	-	TRBV5-6	TRBJ2-7	TRBD1	15
CATSIDRLEQFF	TGTGCCACCAGCATTGACAGGTTAGAGCAGTTCTTC	-	TRBV15	TRBJ2-1	-	12
CASSSRDRANEKLFF	TGTGCCAGCAGCTCCCGGGACAGGGCTAATGAAAAACTGTTTTTT	few	TRBV11-2	TRBJ1-4	TRBD1	15
CASSLEGGTTGELFF	TGCGCCAGCAGCTTGGAAGGGGGAACTACCGGGGAGCTGTTTTTT	-	TRBV5-1	TRBJ2-2	-	15
CASSFTGGSYGYTF	TGTGCCAGCAGTTTTACAGGGGGCAGCTATGGCTACACCTTC	-	TRBV27	TRBJ1-2	TRBD1	14
CASSFAGLLNDEQYF	TGTGCCAGCAGTTTCGCGGGCCTCCTAAACGACGAGCAGTACTTC	-	TRBV27	TRBJ2-7	-	15
CASSSSTGLGETVAFF	TGTGCCAGCAGCTCAAGCACGGGGTTGGGGGAGACGGTAGCTTTCTTT	few	TRBV7-9	TRBJ1-1	-	16
CASSEDGRSYEQYF	TGTGCCAGCAGTGAAGACGGCCGCTCCTACGAGCAGTACTTC	-	TRBV2	TRBJ2-7	-	14
CASSLIQGYGYTF	TGTGCCAGCAGTTTAATCCAGGGGTATGGCTACACCTTC	few	TRBV27	TRBJ1-2	-	13
CASSLSTGRGSGNTIYF	TGTGCCAGCAGCCTGTCGACAGGGCGCGGCTCTGGAAACACCATATATTTT	-	TRBV7-6	TRBJ1-3	TRBD1	17
CATSRDHGPTEAFF	TGTGCCACCAGCAGAGATCATGGACCGACTGAAGCTTTCTTT	-	TRBV15	TRBJ1-1	-	14
CASSLSGGDRAYEQYF	TGTGCCAGCAGTTTATCGGGGGGGGACAGGGCCTACGAGCAGTACTTC	-	TRBV27	TRBJ2-7	TRBD1	16